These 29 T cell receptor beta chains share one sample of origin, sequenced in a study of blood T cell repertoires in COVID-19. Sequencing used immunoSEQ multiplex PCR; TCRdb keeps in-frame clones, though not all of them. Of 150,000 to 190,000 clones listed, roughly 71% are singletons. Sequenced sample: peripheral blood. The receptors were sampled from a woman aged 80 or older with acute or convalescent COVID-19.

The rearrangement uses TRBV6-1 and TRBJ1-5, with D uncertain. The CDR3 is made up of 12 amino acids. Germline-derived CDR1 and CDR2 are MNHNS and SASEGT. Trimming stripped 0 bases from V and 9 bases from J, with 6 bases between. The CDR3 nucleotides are TGTGCCAGCAGTGAAGCGCAGTGGCCCCAGCATTTT. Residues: CASSEAQWPQHF.

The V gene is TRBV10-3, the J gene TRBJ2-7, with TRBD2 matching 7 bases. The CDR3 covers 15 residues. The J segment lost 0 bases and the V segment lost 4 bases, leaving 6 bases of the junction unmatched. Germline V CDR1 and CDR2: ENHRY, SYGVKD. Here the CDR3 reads CAISGGGSISYEQYF. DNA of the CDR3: TGTGCCATCAGTGGGGGGGGGTCGATCTCCTACGAGCAGTACTTC.

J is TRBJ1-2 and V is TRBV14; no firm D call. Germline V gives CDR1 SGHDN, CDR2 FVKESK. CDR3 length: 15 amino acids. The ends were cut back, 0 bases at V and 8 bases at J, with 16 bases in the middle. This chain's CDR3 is CASSQDVGQFWGYTF. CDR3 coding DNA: TGTGCCAGCAGCCAAGATGTCGGTCAATTTTGGGGCTACACCTTC.

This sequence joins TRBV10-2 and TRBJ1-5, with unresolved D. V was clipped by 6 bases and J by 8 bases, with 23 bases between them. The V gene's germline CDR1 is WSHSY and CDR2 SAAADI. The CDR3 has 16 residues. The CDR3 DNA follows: TGCGCCAGCAGCGATCGGTTTGTAAGGGAGTCGGAGCCCCAGCATTTT. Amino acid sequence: CASSDRFVRESEPQHF.

DNA for the CDR3: TGTGCCAGCAGTTACCCCGCCAGGGGTGGGGGAAACACCATATATTTT. Amino acid sequence: CASSYPARGGGNTIYF. The chain joins TRBV6-5 to TRBJ1-3; a possible D gene is TRBD1 (6 bases). The germline V and J ends were trimmed by 2 bases and 4 bases, with 15 bases remaining between them. This CDR3 region has 16 residues. CDR1 and CDR2 (germline): MNHEY, SVGAGI.

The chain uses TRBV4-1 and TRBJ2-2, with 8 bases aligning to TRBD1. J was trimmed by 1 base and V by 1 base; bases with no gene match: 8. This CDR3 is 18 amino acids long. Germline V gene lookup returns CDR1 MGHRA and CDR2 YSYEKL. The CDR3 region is CASSQGQGSIENTGELFF. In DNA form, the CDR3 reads TGCGCCAGCAGCCAAGGACAGGGGAGTATAGAGAACACCGGGGAGCTGTTTTTT.

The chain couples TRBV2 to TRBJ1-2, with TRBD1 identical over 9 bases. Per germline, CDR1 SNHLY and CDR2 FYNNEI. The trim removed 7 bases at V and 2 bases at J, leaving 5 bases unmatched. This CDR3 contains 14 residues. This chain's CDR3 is CASTQGANNYGYTF. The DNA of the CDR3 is TGTGCCAGCACACAGGGGGCGAACAACTATGGCTACACCTTC.

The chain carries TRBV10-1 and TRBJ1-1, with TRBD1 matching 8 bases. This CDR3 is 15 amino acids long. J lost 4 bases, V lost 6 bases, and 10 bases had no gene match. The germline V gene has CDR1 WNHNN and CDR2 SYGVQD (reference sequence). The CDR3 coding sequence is TGCGCCAGCAGCATCGACAGGGGCGCGAGCACTGAAGCTTTCTTT. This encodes CASSIDRGASTEAFF.

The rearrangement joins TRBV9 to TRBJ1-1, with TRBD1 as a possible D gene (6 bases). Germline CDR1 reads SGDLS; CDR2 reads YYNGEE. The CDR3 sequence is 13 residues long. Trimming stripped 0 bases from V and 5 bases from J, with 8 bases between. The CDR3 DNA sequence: TGTGCCAGCAGCGTAGTCACAGGGACTGAAGCTTTCTTT. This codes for CASSVVTGTEAFF. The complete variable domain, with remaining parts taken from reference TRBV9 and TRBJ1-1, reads DSGVTQTPKHLITATGQRVTLRCSPRSGDLSVYWYQQSLDQGLQFLIQYYNGEERAKGNILERFSAQQFPDLHSELNLSSLELGDSALYFCASSVVTGTEAFFGQGTRLTVV.

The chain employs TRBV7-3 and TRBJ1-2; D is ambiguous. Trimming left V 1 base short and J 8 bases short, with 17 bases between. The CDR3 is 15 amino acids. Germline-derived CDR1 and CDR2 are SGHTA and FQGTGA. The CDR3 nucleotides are TGTGCCAGCAGCTTAAACTCCGCGGCAGGCGGGGGCTACACCTTC. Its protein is CASSLNSAAGGGYTF. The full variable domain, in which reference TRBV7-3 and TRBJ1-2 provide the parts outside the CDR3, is GAGVSQTPSNKVTEKGKYVELRCDPISGHTALYWYRQSLGQGPEFLIYFQGTGAADDSGLPNDRFFAVRPEGSVSTLKIQRTERGDSAVYLCASSLNSAAGGGYTFGSGTRLTVV.

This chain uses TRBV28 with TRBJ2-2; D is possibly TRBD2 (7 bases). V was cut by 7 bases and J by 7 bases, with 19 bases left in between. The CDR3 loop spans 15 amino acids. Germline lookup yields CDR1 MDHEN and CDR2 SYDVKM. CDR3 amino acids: CASTKPAGADGELFF. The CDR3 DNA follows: TGTGCCAGCACTAAACCGGCGGGGGCGGACGGGGAGCTGTTTTTT.

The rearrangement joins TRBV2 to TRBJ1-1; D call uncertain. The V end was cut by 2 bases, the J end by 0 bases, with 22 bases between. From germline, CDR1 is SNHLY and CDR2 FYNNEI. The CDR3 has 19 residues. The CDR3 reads CASSETSGSYGLMNTEAFF. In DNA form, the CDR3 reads TGTGCCAGCAGTGAAACTAGCGGCAGTTACGGTTTAATGAACACTGAAGCTTTCTTT.

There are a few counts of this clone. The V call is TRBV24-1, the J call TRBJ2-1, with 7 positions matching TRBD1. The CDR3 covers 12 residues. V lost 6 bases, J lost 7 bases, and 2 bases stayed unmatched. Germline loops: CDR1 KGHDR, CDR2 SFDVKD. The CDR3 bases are TGTGCCACCAGTAACAGGGGAAATGAGCAGTTCTTC. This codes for CATSNRGNEQFF.

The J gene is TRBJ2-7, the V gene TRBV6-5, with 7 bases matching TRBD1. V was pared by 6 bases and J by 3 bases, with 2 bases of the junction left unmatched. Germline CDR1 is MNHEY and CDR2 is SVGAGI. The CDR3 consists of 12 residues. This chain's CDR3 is CASSGQDYEQYF. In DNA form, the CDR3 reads TGTGCCAGCAGCGGACAGGACTACGAGCAGTACTTC.

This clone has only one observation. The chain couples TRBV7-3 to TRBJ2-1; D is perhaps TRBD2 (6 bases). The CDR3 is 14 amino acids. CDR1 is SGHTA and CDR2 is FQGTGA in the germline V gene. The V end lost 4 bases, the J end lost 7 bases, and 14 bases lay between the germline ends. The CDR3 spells CASSYGSLGNEQFF. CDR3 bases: TGTGCCAGCAGCTACGGGAGCCTAGGTAATGAGCAGTTCTTC.

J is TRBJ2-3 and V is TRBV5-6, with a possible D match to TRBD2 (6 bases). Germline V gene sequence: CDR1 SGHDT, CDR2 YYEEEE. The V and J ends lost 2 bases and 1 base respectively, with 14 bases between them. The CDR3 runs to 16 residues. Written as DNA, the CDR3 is TGTGCCAGCAGCTTACGGTCTGGGACTGGCACAGATACGCAGTATTTT. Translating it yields CASSLRSGTGTDTQYF.

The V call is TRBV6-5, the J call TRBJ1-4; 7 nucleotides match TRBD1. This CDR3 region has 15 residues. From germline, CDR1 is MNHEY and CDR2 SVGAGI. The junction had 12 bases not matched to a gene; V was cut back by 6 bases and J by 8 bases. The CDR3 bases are TGTGCCAGCAGCTCCGGGACAGCAATGGGGGAAAAACTGTTTTTT. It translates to CASSSGTAMGEKLFF.

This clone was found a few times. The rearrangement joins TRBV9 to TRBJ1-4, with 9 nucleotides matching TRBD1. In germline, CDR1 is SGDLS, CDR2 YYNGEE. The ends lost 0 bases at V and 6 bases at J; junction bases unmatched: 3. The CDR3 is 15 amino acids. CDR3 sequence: CASSVGDRVDEKLFF. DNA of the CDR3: TGTGCCAGCAGCGTAGGGGACAGGGTGGATGAAAAACTGTTTTTT.

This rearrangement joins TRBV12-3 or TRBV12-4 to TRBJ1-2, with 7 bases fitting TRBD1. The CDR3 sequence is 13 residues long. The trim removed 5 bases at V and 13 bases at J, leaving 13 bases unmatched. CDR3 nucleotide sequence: TGTGCCAGCAGTCCGGACCGACAGGGAAGAGGCACCTTC. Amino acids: CASSPDRQGRGTF.

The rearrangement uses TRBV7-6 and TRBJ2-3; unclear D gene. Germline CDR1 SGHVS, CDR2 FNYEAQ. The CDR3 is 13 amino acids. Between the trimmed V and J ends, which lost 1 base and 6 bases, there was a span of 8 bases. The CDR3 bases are TGTGCCAGCAGCTTAGTCGCGAAGGATACGCAGTATTTT. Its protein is CASSLVAKDTQYF.

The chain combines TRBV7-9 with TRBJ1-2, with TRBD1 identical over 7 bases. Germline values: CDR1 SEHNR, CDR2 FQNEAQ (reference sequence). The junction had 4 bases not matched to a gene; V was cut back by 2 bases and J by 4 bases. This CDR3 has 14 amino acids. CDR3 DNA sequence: TGTGCCAGCAGCTTACCGACAGGGAGCTATGGCTACACCTTC. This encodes CASSLPTGSYGYTF.

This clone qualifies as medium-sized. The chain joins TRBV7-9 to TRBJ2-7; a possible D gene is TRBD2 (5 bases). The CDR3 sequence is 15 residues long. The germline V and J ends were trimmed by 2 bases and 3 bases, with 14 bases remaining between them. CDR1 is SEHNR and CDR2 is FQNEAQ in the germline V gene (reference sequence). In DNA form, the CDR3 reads TGTGCCAGCAGCTTACTTAGCGAGATCAGCTACGAGCAGTACTTC. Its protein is CASSLLSEISYEQYF.

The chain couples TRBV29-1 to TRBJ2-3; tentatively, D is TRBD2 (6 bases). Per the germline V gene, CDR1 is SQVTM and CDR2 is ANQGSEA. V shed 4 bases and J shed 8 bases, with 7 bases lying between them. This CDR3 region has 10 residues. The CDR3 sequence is CSVGGGTQYF. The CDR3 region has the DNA TGCAGCGTTGGGGGAGGTACGCAGTATTTT.

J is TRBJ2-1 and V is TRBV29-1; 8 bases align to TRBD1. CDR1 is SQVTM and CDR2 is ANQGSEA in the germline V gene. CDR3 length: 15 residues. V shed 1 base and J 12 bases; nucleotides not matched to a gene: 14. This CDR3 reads CSVEVGGRGRQGQFF. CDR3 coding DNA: TGCAGCGTTGAAGTCGGGGGCAGGGGGCGTCAGGGGCAGTTCTTC.

CDR3 region: CASSPDSGEQYF. DNA for the CDR3: TGTGCCAGCAGTCCCGACAGTGGCGAGCAGTACTTC. This sequence joins TRBV6-2 or TRBV6-3 and TRBJ2-7; the D gene is possibly TRBD1 (5 bases). The CDR3 spans 12 residues. Germline V gives CDR1 MNHEY, CDR2 SVGEGT. V shed 5 bases and J shed 6 bases, with 11 bases lying between them.

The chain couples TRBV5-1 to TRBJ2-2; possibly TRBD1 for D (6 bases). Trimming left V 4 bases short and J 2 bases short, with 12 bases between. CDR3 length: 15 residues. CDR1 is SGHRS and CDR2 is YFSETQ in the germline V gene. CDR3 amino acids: CASSHWTDNTGELFF. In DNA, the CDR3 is TGCGCCAGCAGCCATTGGACAGATAACACCGGGGAGCTGTTTTTT.

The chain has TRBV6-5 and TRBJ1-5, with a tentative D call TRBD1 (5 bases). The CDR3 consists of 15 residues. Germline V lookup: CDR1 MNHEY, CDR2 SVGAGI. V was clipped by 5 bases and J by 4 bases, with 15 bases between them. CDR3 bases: TGTGCCAGCAGTCGGACCTTAGGGGCAAATCAGCCCCAGCATTTT. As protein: CASSRTLGANQPQHF.

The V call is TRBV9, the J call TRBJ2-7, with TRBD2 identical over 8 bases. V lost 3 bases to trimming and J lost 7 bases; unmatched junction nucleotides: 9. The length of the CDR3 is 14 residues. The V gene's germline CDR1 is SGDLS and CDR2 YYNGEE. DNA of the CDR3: TGTGCCAGCAGCGCCCGGACTAGCAGGGGTGAGCAGTACTTC. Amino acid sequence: CASSARTSRGEQYF. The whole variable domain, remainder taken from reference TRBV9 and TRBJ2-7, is DSGVTQTPKHLITATGQRVTLRCSPRSGDLSVYWYQQSLDQGLQFLIQYYNGEERAKGNILERFSAQQFPDLHSELNLSSLELGDSALYFCASSARTSRGEQYFGPGTRLTVT.

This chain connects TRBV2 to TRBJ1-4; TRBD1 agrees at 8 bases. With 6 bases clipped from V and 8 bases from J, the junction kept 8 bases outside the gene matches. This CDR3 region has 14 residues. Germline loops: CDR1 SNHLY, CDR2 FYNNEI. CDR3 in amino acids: CASRMTGANEKLFF. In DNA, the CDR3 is TGTGCCAGCAGGATGACAGGGGCGAACGAAAAACTGTTTTTT.